This T cell receptor (beta chain) was identified during a study of cytomegalovirus exposure and HLA in healthy donors. Study overall: According to later analysis, the same platform produced the roughly 120 validation and some 680 first-cohort repertoires.

As concerns this clone: Its specificity is unknown.

The donors were members of the validation cohort comprising about 130 subjects, separate from the approximately 670-subject first cohort. Whole-study findings and limits: Specific recognition of CMV antigens was confirmed in vitro for a few chains (all CMV-associated). The study labeled 150 to 200 TCR beta chains cytomegalovirus-associated.

Germline CDR1 and CDR2: SEHNR and FQNEAQ (reference sequence). This CDR3 comprises 15 residues. V lost 5 bases to trimming and J lost 2 bases, with 13 bases between them. Sequencing was performed with immunoSEQ multiplex PCR; in TCRdb, only in-frame clones are kept and a portion is missing. The sample gives over 200,000 clones, 90% of which show up once; approximately 0.34% is in the top ten. The V and J genes are TRBV7-9 and TRBJ1-5; a possible D gene is TRBD1 (5 bases). The origin of this receptor is a woman aged 18 to 35 in good health and CMV-seronegative. The source material was PBMCs. This CDR3 is CASSPGDSRNQPQHF. The CDR3 DNA follows: TGTGCCAGCAGCCCGGGGGACTCTCGCAATCAGCCCCAGCATTTT.